This entry describes one T cell receptor beta chain. What it binds is unknown. V lost 1 base to trimming and J lost 0 bases, with 10 bases between them. The CDR3 covers 15 residues. The V gene's germline CDR1 is DFQATT and CDR2 SNEGSKA (reference sequence). TCRdb re-called the RT-PCR reads with MiXCR, one entry per CDR3 protein. The sample includes 650,000 to 850,000 distinct CDR3 sequences, about 15% of them seen just once. The entry originates in a study of response to subunit inactivated influenza vaccine. Findings and limits, study-wide: The authors proposed limited new T cell recruitment per seasonal influenza vaccination.

The receptor comes from a man aged 45-65 years who received an inactivated influenza vaccine. The material was PBMCs from blood, obtained 14 to 15 days before vaccination. This chain joins TRBV20-1 and TRBJ2-1, with D perhaps TRBD2 (7 bases). This chain's CDR3 is CSARVGGRSYNEQFF. For the CDR3, the DNA is TGCAGTGCTAGAGTGGGGGGGCGCTCCTACAATGAGCAGTTCTTC.